The 6 T cell receptor beta chains in this list originate from one sample, sequenced in a study of blood T cell repertoires in COVID-19. TCRdb's table, derived via immunoSEQ multiplex PCR, lists solely in-frame clones and lacks some. The sample shows 210,000 or so clones, around 90% of them seen only once. The sequenced sample was PBMCs or T cells enriched from blood (not recorded which). The receptors originated from a man in his thirties or forties who had recovered from COVID-19.

The V call is TRBV5-1, the J call TRBJ2-2; TRBD1 matches 9 bases. There are 17 residues in the CDR3. CDR1 is SGHRS, CDR2 YFSETQ, per germline. V shed 4 bases and J 0 bases; nucleotides not matched to a gene: 7. CDR3 coding DNA: TGCGCCAGCAGCAGGACAGGGGAAGGGACGAACACCGGGGAGCTGTTTTTT. Translated: CASSRTGEGTNTGELFF.

This chain joins TRBV6-5 and TRBJ1-1; D is perhaps TRBD1 (6 bases). Germline assignment: CDR1 MNHEY and CDR2 SVGAGI. The CDR3 covers 13 residues. V was clipped by 6 bases and J by 4 bases, with 12 bases between them. The CDR3 loop is CASSQGLGTEAFF. DNA for the CDR3: TGTGCCAGCAGCCAGGGGTTGGGCACTGAAGCTTTCTTT.

The chain employs TRBV7-9 and TRBJ1-4; no clear D. Trimming took 5 bases from V and 0 from J, leaving 10 bases between them. Looked up from germline, CDR1 is SEHNR and CDR2 is FQNEAQ (reference sequence). The CDR3 spans 15 residues. The CDR3 is CASSAAGATNEKLFF. CDR3 nucleotide sequence: TGTGCCAGCAGCGCAGCGGGTGCAACTAATGAAAAACTGTTTTTT.

The J gene is TRBJ1-2, the V gene TRBV4-3; 10 bases align to TRBD1. V shed 4 bases and J 4 bases; nucleotides not matched to a gene: 0. CDR1 and CDR2 (germline): LGHNA, YSLEER. The CDR3 has 13 amino acids. Here the CDR3 reads CASSRTGGYGYTF. The CDR3, as DNA: TGCGCCAGCAGCCGGACAGGGGGCTATGGCTACACCTTC.

The V gene is TRBV5-1, the J gene TRBJ2-3; TRBD2 matches 15 bases. The V segment lost 3 bases and the J segment 7 bases; nucleotides outside the gene matches: 6. This CDR3 contains 16 residues. CDR1 is SGHRS, CDR2 YFSETQ, per germline. CDR3 DNA: TGCGCCAGCAGCTGGACTAGCGGGGGGGTGGTAAATACGCAGTATTTT. Encoded protein: CASSWTSGGVVNTQYF.

The rearrangement links TRBV18 to TRBJ2-1; 11 bases are shared with TRBD2. Germline CDR1 KGHSH, CDR2 LQKENI. The V and J ends lost 3 bases and 6 bases, in that order; junction bases with no gene match: 7. This CDR3 is built from 16 residues. The chain's CDR3 is CASSPFDSGGGNEQFF. The CDR3 DNA reads as TGTGCCAGCTCACCTTTCGATAGCGGGGGGGGCAATGAGCAGTTCTTC.